Below, 17 T cell receptor beta chains from the same sample are listed, as sequenced in a study of CD8 T cells in ankylosing spondylitis. Regarding the study as a whole: In ankylosing spondylitis blood, a motif of roughly 8 highly homologous TCR beta variants appeared characteristic.

TCRdb itself ran the 5' RACE reads through MiXCR, one entry per CDR3 protein. The data show about 800,000 distinct CDR3 sequences, with approximately 10% seen just once and under 0.6% held by the top ten. Their antigen targets remain unknown. The sample taken for sequencing was blood, either unsorted or a sorted T cell fraction (not recorded which). The receptors derive from a male donor with ankylosing spondylitis.

This clonotype showed up just a few times. This chain links TRBV20-1 with TRBJ2-6; D unresolved. V was clipped by 2 bases and J by 0 bases, with 5 bases between them. The germline gives CDR1 DFQATT, CDR2 SNEGSKA (reference sequence). This CDR3 has 14 residues. The CDR3: CSARLSSGANVLTF. The CDR3 DNA sequence: TGCAGTGCTAGACTCAGCTCTGGGGCCAACGTCCTGACTTTC.

This clonotype has at least ten counts. This sequence joins TRBV4-3 and TRBJ2-4; tentative D call: TRBD1 (5 bases). V lost 4 bases to trimming and J lost 0 bases, with 7 bases between them. The CDR3 runs to 14 residues. Looked up from germline, CDR1 is LGHNA and CDR2 is YSLEER. This CDR3 reads CASSPGIAKNIQYF. CDR3 in DNA: TGCGCCAGCAGCCCAGGGATAGCCAAAAACATTCAGTACTTC.

The chain is built from TRBV20-1 and TRBJ1-6; 9 bases match TRBD1. The trim removed 5 bases at V and 11 bases at J, leaving 19 bases unmatched. The CDR3 length is 17 residues. Germline V gene data show CDR1 as DFQATT and CDR2 as SNEGSKA (reference sequence). The CDR3 loop reads CSADPGQGSSIHAPLHF. The CDR3 bases are TGCAGTGCTGATCCGGGACAGGGATCCTCCATCCACGCACCCCTCCACTTT.

This clonotype was detected many times. The V gene is TRBV7-2, the J gene TRBJ1-2, with 9 bases aligning to TRBD1. J gave up 0 bases and V 2 bases, and 1 base lay outside the gene matches. The CDR3 runs to 15 residues. CDR1 SGHTA and CDR2 FQGNSA come from the germline V gene. Here the CDR3 DNA reads TGTGCCAGCAGCTTACGGACAGGGGCTAACTATGGCTACACCTTC. Translation: CASSLRTGANYGYTF.

This clonotype was found a few times. V usage is TRBV6-5 and J usage is TRBJ1-6, with unresolved D. The V end was cut by 4 bases, the J end by 6 bases, with 7 bases between. Germline V CDR1 and CDR2: MNHEY, SVGAGI. This CDR3 region has 13 residues. CDR3 sequence reads: CASSFEVNSPLHF. The CDR3 nucleotides are TGTGCCAGCAGTTTTGAGGTTAATTCACCCCTCCACTTT.

This clonotype was detected only a few times. The chain couples TRBV20-1 to TRBJ2-1; TRBD2 matches 10 bases. The length of the CDR3 is 13 residues. The germline CDR1 and CDR2 sequences are DFQATT and SNEGSKA (reference sequence). Germline trimming cut 8 bases from V and 4 bases from J; bases unmatched to any gene: 5. This CDR3 is CSTLAGTYNEQFF. Written as DNA, the CDR3 is TGCAGTACACTAGCGGGGACGTACAATGAGCAGTTCTTC.

The rearrangement joins TRBV7-2 to TRBJ1-4; D gene uncertain. Trimming took 4 bases from V and 8 from J, leaving 11 bases between them. Germline assignment: CDR1 SGHTA and CDR2 FQGNSA. The CDR3 has 13 residues. The CDR3 DNA is TGTGCCAGCAGCTCCGACCCTTGGGAAAAACTGTTTTTT. Amino acid sequence: CASSSDPWEKLFF.

Here the CDR3 reads CASSARTDTDTQYF. The CDR3 DNA is TGCGCCAGCAGCGCGAGGACCGACACAGATACGCAGTATTTT. The chain combines TRBV5-1 with TRBJ2-3; D is unclear. Trimming pared 4 bases from V and 2 bases from J, leaving 11 bases between. The CDR3 totals 14 residues. Germline CDR1 and CDR2: SGHRS and YFSETQ.

This chain links TRBV7-6 with TRBJ2-1; D unclear. V lost 3 bases and J 0 bases, leaving 9 bases between the germline ends. The germline V gene has CDR1 SGHVS and CDR2 FNYEAQ. The CDR3 has 15 amino acids. CDR3 DNA sequence: TGTGCCAGCAGCTTCGCGTTGAGCTCCTACAATGAGCAGTTCTTC. Its protein product is CASSFALSSYNEQFF.

A few counts support this clonotype. The chain combines TRBV20-1 with TRBJ1-4, with a possible D match to TRBD1 (5 bases). This CDR3 comprises 14 residues. V lost 5 bases and J lost 5, with 15 bases in between. Per the germline V gene, CDR1 is DFQATT and CDR2 is SNEGSKA (reference sequence). This CDR3 is CSADKGRGNEKLFF. The CDR3 bases are TGCAGTGCTGACAAAGGACGGGGCAATGAAAAACTGTTTTTT.

The rearrangement links TRBV24-1 to TRBJ2-1; perhaps TRBD1 as D (5 bases). Trimming left V 5 bases short and J 3 bases short, with 16 bases between. The CDR3 extends over 16 amino acids. Germline lookup yields CDR1 KGHDR and CDR2 SFDVKD. CDR3 DNA: TGTGCCACCAGTGGGAAGACCAATACAGGCTACAATGAGCAGTTCTTC. Its protein is CATSGKTNTGYNEQFF.

This clonotype has a handful of counts. V usage is TRBV4-3 and J usage is TRBJ1-5, with a possible D match to TRBD1 (6 bases). Germline V lookup: CDR1 LGHNA, CDR2 YSLEER. This CDR3 comprises 15 residues. V was shortened by 1 base and J by 0 bases, with 7 bases between the two germline ends. In DNA form, the CDR3 reads TGCGCCAGCAGCCAAGGGGGACATAGCAATCAGCCCCAGCATTTT. As protein: CASSQGGHSNQPQHF.

This clonotype occurred many times. This chain links TRBV10-3 with TRBJ1-1, with D possibly matching TRBD1 (5 bases). The CDR3 contains 12 residues. Germline CDR1 reads ENHRY; CDR2 reads SYGVKD. Trimming cost V 10 bases and J 5 bases, with 14 bases left between them. CDR3 sequence reads: CASRRGTTEAFF. CDR3 DNA: TGTGCCAGCAGAAGGGGAACGACTGAAGCTTTCTTT.

V and J are TRBV27 and TRBJ2-7, with D maybe TRBD2 (5 bases). V dropped 7 bases and J dropped 2 bases, with 12 bases sitting between them. This CDR3 spans 13 amino acids. CDR1 MNHEY and CDR2 SMNVEV come from the germline V gene (reference sequence). The CDR3 is CASTSRAPYEQYF. For the CDR3, the DNA is TGTGCCAGCACCTCGAGGGCCCCCTACGAGCAGTACTTC.

This chain joins TRBV28 and TRBJ1-3; TRBD1 might be the D (5 bases). Germline V gene sequence: CDR1 MDHEN, CDR2 SYDVKM. The CDR3 sequence is 15 residues long. Trimming shortened V by 4 bases and J by 1 base, and 11 bases separated the two germline ends. The CDR3 DNA is TGTGCCAGCAGTTCTTCCACAGGTTCTGGAAACACCATATATTTT. It is translated as CASSSSTGSGNTIYF. Looking up the rest from reference TRBV28 and TRBJ1-3 gives the full variable domain: DVKVTQSSRYLVKRTGEKVFLECVQDMDHENMFWYRQDPGLGLRLIYFSYDVKMKEKGDIPEGYSVSREKKERFSLILESASTNQTSMYLCASSSSTGSGNTIYFGEGSWLTVV.

The chain couples TRBV12-3 or TRBV12-4 to TRBJ2-5; 12 nucleotides match TRBD2. J was trimmed by 5 bases and V by 3 bases; bases with no gene match: 7. There are 16 residues in the CDR3. CDR3 sequence (DNA): TGTGCCAGCAGTTTGGTAGCGGGACTAGCGGGTGAGACCCAGTACTTC. This codes for CASSLVAGLAGETQYF.

This clonotype was observed a handful of times. The chain uses TRBV20-1 and TRBJ2-2; D is uncertain. Trimming pared 2 bases from V and 2 bases from J, leaving 9 bases between. CDR1 and CDR2 (germline): DFQATT, SNEGSKA (reference sequence). The CDR3 is made up of 14 amino acids. The chain's CDR3 is CSARQLHNTGELFF. DNA of the CDR3: TGCAGTGCTAGACAGCTACACAACACCGGGGAGCTGTTTTTT.